The 11 T cell receptor beta chains below come from one sample, sequenced in a study of blood T cell repertoires in COVID-19. Libraries were prepared by immunoSEQ multiplex PCR; TCRdb keeps only in-frame clonotypes and omits some of them. The sample holds 280,000 or so clones, around 90% seen once. The specimen was PBMCs or T cells enriched from blood (not recorded which). The receptors shown here come from a woman aged 18-29 years with acute COVID-19.

This clone was seen only once. CDR3 sequence reads: CASSQASGRDLYEQYF. CDR3 coding DNA: TGTGCCAGCAGCCAAGCTAGCGGGAGGGACTTGTACGAGCAGTACTTC. The chain combines TRBV3-1 (or the pseudogene TRBV3-2) with TRBJ2-7, with TRBD2 matching 12 bases. With 1 base clipped from V and 4 bases from J, the junction kept 5 bases outside the gene matches. This CDR3 region has 16 residues. Germline values: CDR1 LGHDT, CDR2 YNNKEL (reference sequence).

CDR3 sequence (DNA): TGTGCCAGCAGCTTACTTGGACAGAACACTGAAGCTTTCTTT. Protein product: CASSLLGQNTEAFF. The rearrangement uses TRBV7-9 and TRBJ1-1; perhaps TRBD1 as D (5 bases). CDR1 and CDR2 (germline): SEHNR, FQNEAQ (reference sequence). V lost 2 bases, J lost 1 base, and 8 bases lay in between. The CDR3 sequence is 14 residues long.

This chain links TRBV6-1 with TRBJ1-3; TRBD1 matches 7 bases. V was pared by 2 bases and J by 1 base, with 14 bases of the junction left unmatched. Per germline, CDR1 MNHNS and CDR2 SASEGT. The CDR3 covers 19 residues. CDR3 loop: CASSERRDSLRGSGNTIYF. In nucleotides, the CDR3 is TGTGCCAGCAGTGAACGGCGGGACAGCCTTAGGGGGTCTGGAAACACCATATATTTT.

This CDR3 reads CASSPARVNYGYTF. The CDR3 nucleotides are TGTGCCAGCAGCCCCGCCAGGGTAAACTATGGCTACACCTTC. The chain is built from TRBV7-2 and TRBJ1-2; TRBD1 is a possible D gene (5 bases). The germline V and J ends were trimmed by 5 bases and 2 bases, with 12 bases remaining between them. The V gene's germline CDR1 is SGHTA and CDR2 FQGNSA. CDR3 length: 14 amino acids.

The chain joins TRBV14 to TRBJ2-7, with 10 bases lining up with TRBD2. CDR1 SGHDN and CDR2 FVKESK come from the germline V gene. This CDR3 spans 14 amino acids. V shed 6 bases and J 5 bases; nucleotides not matched to a gene: 7. CDR3 nucleotides: TGTGCCAGCAGACCAGGGACTAGCGACCACGAGCAGTACTTC. It encodes CASRPGTSDHEQYF.

The rearrangement joins TRBV5-1 to TRBJ2-2, with a weak D call TRBD1 (6 bases). Trimming pared 5 bases from V and 2 bases from J, leaving 19 bases between. CDR1 and CDR2 (germline): SGHRS, YFSETQ. CDR3 length equals 17 residues. The CDR3 coding sequence is TGCGCCAGCAGTTTCGGACAGTCCATTTTAAACACCGGGGAGCTGTTTTTT. Protein product: CASSFGQSILNTGELFF.

The chain links TRBV7-8 to TRBJ1-2; D is unclear. The germline V gene encodes CDR1 SGHVS and CDR2 FQNEAQ. V was trimmed by 0 bases and J by 4 bases, leaving 6 bases between them. This CDR3 region has 13 residues. CDR3 region: CASSLARSYGYTF. The CDR3 nucleotides are TGTGCCAGCAGCTTAGCACGGAGCTATGGCTACACCTTC.

The V gene is TRBV27, the J gene TRBJ2-3, with 10 nucleotides matching TRBD2. V shed 5 bases, J shed 15 bases, and the junction held 8 bases outside the gene matches. The germline V gene has CDR1 MNHEY and CDR2 SMNVEV (reference sequence). The CDR3 runs 12 residues. Written as DNA, the CDR3 is TGTGCCAGCAGTACCTTAGCGGGAGGTTGTTATTTT. It codes for CASSTLAGGCYF.

The chain links TRBV28 to TRBJ1-2; 7 bases match TRBD1. V shed 7 bases and J 5 bases; nucleotides not matched to a gene: 19. From germline, CDR1 is MDHEN and CDR2 SYDVKM. This CDR3 is built from 17 residues. The CDR3, as DNA: TGTGCCAGCACTACCGGGGGGGCAGGGGGAAGTTTTTATGGCTACACCTTC. Amino acid sequence: CASTTGGAGGSFYGYTF.

The chain has TRBV4-1 and TRBJ1-1, with D perhaps matching TRBD1 (6 bases). Per the germline V gene, CDR1 is MGHRA and CDR2 is YSYEKL. The CDR3 sequence is 20 residues long. V shed 0 bases and J shed 1 base, with 24 bases lying between them. CDR3 sequence reads: CASSQDPPTGSGRPNTEAFF. Here the CDR3 DNA reads TGCGCCAGCAGCCAAGACCCTCCCACAGGGTCGGGCAGGCCGAACACTGAAGCTTTCTTT.

This clone was recorded only once. The chain is built from TRBV3-1 (or the pseudogene TRBV3-2) and TRBJ2-1, with TRBD2 matching over 7 bases. This CDR3 is 14 amino acids long. Germline CDR1 and CDR2: LGHDT and YNNKEL (reference sequence). After removal of 5 bases from V and 6 bases from J, the junction contained 7 bases not matched to a gene. In nucleotides, the CDR3 is TGTGCCAGCAGCTCCCGTACTAGCGTCAATGAGCAGTTCTTC. Its protein is CASSSRTSVNEQFF.